This T cell receptor (beta chain) emerged from a study of T cells in Graves' hyperthyroidism and ophthalmopathy. Amplification yielded TCR beta CDR3 regions, with RNA transcripts as the source. The primer set for the first-round RT-PCR of the TCR CDR3 was HTBI. TCRdb itself ran the multiplex PCR reads through MiXCR, one entry per CDR3 protein. The sample gives some 620,000 distinct CDR3 sequences, around 15% of which show up once; 3.5% to 4% is in the top ten. Germline V CDR1 and CDR2: SGHKS, YYEKEE (reference sequence). CDR3 length equals 19 residues. Losses at the gene ends were 4 bases for V and 4 bases for J; bases not matched to a gene: 17. Stable disease denoted Graves' hyperthyroidism without ophthalmopathy progression within 18 months. Patients aged 18 to 65 with hyperthyroidism were newly diagnosed, with duration under 2 months. The study excluded patients with uncontrolled infection, other autoimmune disease, pregnancy or lactation.

This chain joins TRBV5-5 and TRBJ2-2; 9 bases are shared with TRBD1. The clonotype was recovered from a woman aged 25 to 39 with Graves' hyperthyroidism. Sample: blood. The chain's CDR3 is CASSPTGGSVARGTGELFF. The CDR3 nucleotides are TGTGCCAGCAGCCCGACAGGGGGTTCTGTAGCGCGAGGCACCGGGGAGCTGTTTTTT.